This T cell receptor (beta chain) was sequenced during a study of control samples from healthy donors and cancer patients. This table comes from immunoSEQ multiplex PCR, and its TCRdb copy is limited to in-frame clones, with some not included. The sample shows 95,000 to 150,000 clones, around 90% of them seen only once. Sequenced: blood. The clonotype originates from a man between 45 and 60 years old in good health.

This CDR3 reads CASSQVGGSEQYF. CDR3 in DNA: TGCGCCAGCAGCCAAGTGGGAGGGTCCGAGCAGTACTTC. The chain combines TRBV4-3 with TRBJ2-7; 7 positions match TRBD2. The V gene end was trimmed by 1 base and the J gene end by 6 bases; junction bases not matched to a gene: 3. The CDR3 length is 13 residues. Germline V gene sequence: CDR1 LGHNA, CDR2 YSLEER.